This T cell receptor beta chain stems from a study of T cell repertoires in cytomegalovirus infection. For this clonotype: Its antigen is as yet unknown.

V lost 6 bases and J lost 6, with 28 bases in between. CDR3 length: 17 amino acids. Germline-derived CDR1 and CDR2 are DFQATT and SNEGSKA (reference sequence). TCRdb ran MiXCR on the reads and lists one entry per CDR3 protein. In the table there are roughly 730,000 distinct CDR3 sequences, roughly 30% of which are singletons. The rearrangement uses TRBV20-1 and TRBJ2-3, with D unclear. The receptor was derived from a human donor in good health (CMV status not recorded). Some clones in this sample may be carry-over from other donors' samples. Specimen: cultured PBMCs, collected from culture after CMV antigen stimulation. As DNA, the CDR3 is TGCAGTGCCAACCCACCCTCGACATTACCTTATGGGGATACGCAGTATTTT. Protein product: CSANPPSTLPYGDTQYF.